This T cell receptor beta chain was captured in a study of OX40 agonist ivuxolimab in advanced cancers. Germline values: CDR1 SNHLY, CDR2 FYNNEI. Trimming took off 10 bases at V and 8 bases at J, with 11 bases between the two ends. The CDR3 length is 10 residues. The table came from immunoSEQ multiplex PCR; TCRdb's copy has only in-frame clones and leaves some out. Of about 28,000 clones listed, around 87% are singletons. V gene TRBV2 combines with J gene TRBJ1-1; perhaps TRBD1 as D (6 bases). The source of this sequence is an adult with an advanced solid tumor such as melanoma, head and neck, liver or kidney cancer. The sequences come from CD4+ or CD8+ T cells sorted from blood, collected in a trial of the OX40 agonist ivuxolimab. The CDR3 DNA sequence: TGTGCCACCTGGACAGCCGAAGCTTTCTTT. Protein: CATWTAEAFF.